These T cell receptor beta chains were read from a single sample in a study of radiotherapy plus CTLA-4 blockade in lung cancer. TCRdb keeps only in-frame clones here, not all; method: immunoSEQ multiplex PCR. The table lists 70,000 to 95,000 clones, roughly 86% of them singletons. Specimen: peripheral blood, collected from a patient treated with radiotherapy plus ipilimumab. These receptors all come from a human donor with non-small cell lung cancer that progressed on radiotherapy plus ipilimumab. The CDR3 runs from the conserved cysteine through the conserved F or W. D genes are given only for firm matches. Where a row states a size, it is once, few, many or the class of an expanded clone; other rows omit it.

>few|TRBJ1-4|TRBV7-9|TRBD1
TGTGCCAGCAGCTCCGCCAGGGGGCACGATAATGAAAAACTGTTTTTT
CASSSARGHDNEKLFF
>NA|TRBJ2-7|TRBV4-1|TRBD1
TGCGCCAGCAAGGTAGGGACAGGGGACTCCTACGAGCAGTACTTC
CASKVGTGDSYEQYF
>few|TRBJ1-5|TRBV15|NA
TGTGCCACCAGCAGAGATTCCCCCACCGACATTGCCAATCAGCCCCAGCATTTT
CATSRDSPTDIANQPQHF
>NA|TRBJ2-7|TRBV19|NA
TGTGCCAGTAGTCCGACCCCCGATACCTACGAGCAGTACTTC
CASSPTPDTYEQYF
>once|TRBJ1-5|TRBV27|NA
TGTGCCAGCAGCCTCGTATCGCGCAATCAGCCCCAGCATTTT
CASSLVSRNQPQHF
>NA|TRBJ2-1|TRBV19|NA
TGTGCCAGTAGTATAGTGGGATCACCTCCCTCGGGGGAGCAGTTCTTC
CASSIVGSPPSGEQFF
>NA|TRBJ2-3|TRBV7-9|NA
TGTGCCAGCACCTTAAGGACGGGGAACACAGATACGCAGTATTTT
CASTLRTGNTDTQYF
>NA|TRBJ2-3|TRBV9|NA
TGTGCCAGCAGCGTATGGGAGACGCCCGCAGATACGCAGTATTTT
CASSVWETPADTQYF
>NA|TRBJ1-2|TRBV2|NA
TGTGCCAGCATTTCAGGCCCGGGTGAGGGTGGGCCCTATGGCTACACCTTC
CASISGPGEGGPYGYTF
>NA|TRBJ1-2|TRBV7-2|NA
TGTGCCAGCAGCCTCATAAGAGACAGAGCAGGCTACACCTTC
CASSLIRDRAGYTF
>NA|TRBJ1-1|TRBV18|NA
TGTGCCAGCCAGCGCCGGGGGCTGGACACTGAAGCTTTCTTT
CASQRRGLDTEAFF
>NA|TRBJ1-6|TRBV7-2|NA
TGTGCCAGCAGCTTAGGTTATCGATCACCCCTCCACTTT
CASSLGYRSPLHF
>NA|TRBJ2-2|TRBV4-2|TRBD2
TGTGCCAGCAGCCAAGCCACACGGACTAGCGGGGGGGTCCTCACCGGGGAGCTGTTTTTT
CASSQATRTSGGVLTGELFF
>NA|TRBJ1-4|TRBV4-1|TRBD1
TGCGCCAGCAGGGGTAGAAAGGGGGCGAGGGCTGAAAAACTGTTTTTT
CASRGRKGARAEKLFF
>NA|TRBJ2-5|TRBV19|TRBD2
TGTGCCAGTGGACTAGCGACGGGTGAGACCCAGTACTTC
CASGLATGETQYF
>NA|TRBJ1-1|TRBV4-1|NA
TGCGCCAGCAGCCAAGAAGGGCACTTGAACACTGAAGCTTTCTTT
CASSQEGHLNTEAFF
>NA|TRBJ1-1|TRBV6-5|NA
TGTGCCAGCACCAGATCCAGGGGTAACACTGAAGCTTTCTTT
CASTRSRGNTEAFF
>NA|TRBJ1-1|TRBV11-2|NA
TGTGCCAGCAGCTTAGATGATAGGGTCCCTGAAGCTTTCTTT
CASSLDDRVPEAFF
>NA|TRBJ2-2|TRBV7-2|TRBD1
TGTGCCAGCACCCTTACAGGGGTAAACACCGGGGAGCTGTTTTTT
CASTLTGVNTGELFF
>NA|TRBJ2-7|TRBV27|TRBD1
TGTGCCAGCAGTTTACTGGGGACAGGAGTCTACGAGCAGTACTTC
CASSLLGTGVYEQYF
>NA|TRBJ1-6|TRBV4-3|NA
TGCGCCAGCAGCCAAGATCGGGGCACCTATAATTCACCCCTCCACTTT
CASSQDRGTYNSPLHF
>NA|TRBJ2-7|TRBV18|NA
TGTGCCAGCTCACCAGGGCTGGCGAACGAGCAGTACTTC
CASSPGLANEQYF
>NA|TRBJ1-5|TRBV4-1|NA
TGCGCCAGCAGCCAAGTCTTAAGCAATCAGCCCCAGCATTTT
CASSQVLSNQPQHF
>NA|TRBJ2-2|TRBV10-3|NA
TGTGCCATCAGTCGTCAGGGGACCGGGGAGCTGTTTTTT
CAISRQGTGELFF
>NA|TRBJ1-1|TRBV6-1|NA
TGTGCCAGCAGTGATTCTGGGAGGCACACTGAAGCTTTCTTT
CASSDSGRHTEAFF
>NA|TRBJ2-1|TRBV7-2|TRBD1
TGTGCCAGCAGCGCCTCAGGGGGTAGCTACAATGAGCAGTTCTTC
CASSASGGSYNEQFF
>NA|TRBJ2-7|TRBV27|NA
TGTGCCAGCAGTCCTATTTCGGGGCGGGAGCAGTACTTC
CASSPISGREQYF
>NA|TRBJ2-7|TRBV7-6|TRBD2
TGTGCCAGCAGCTTAGCGCCGTATCTAGCGGCCTCTGGTCTTAGCTCCTACGAGCAGTACTTC
CASSLAPYLAASGLSSYEQYF
>NA|TRBJ2-7|TRBV25-1|TRBD1
TGTGCCAGCAGTGAATACTCGACAGGGGGCAGTTTTTACGAGCAGTACTTC
CASSEYSTGGSFYEQYF
>NA|TRBJ1-1|TRBV6-4|NA
TGTGCCAGCAGGCCCCAAGGCGTAGGGGCCGCTGAAGCTTTCTTT
CASRPQGVGAAEAFF
>NA|TRBJ2-5|TRBV29-1|TRBD2
TGCAGCGTTGCAAGCGGGGGGACGCAAGAGACCCAGTACTTC
CSVASGGTQETQYF
>NA|TRBJ1-5|TRBV27|TRBD1
TGTGCCACCCGACAGGGCAGTTATAGCAATCAGCCCCAGCATTTT
CATRQGSYSNQPQHF
>NA|TRBJ2-7|TRBV30|TRBD2
TGTGCCTGGAGTGTACGGGGGGTCCCCTACGAGCAGTACTTC
CAWSVRGVPYEQYF
>NA|TRBJ1-1|TRBV18|NA
TGTGCCAGCTCACCACCCAGCCCCGCCACTGAAGCTTTCTTT
CASSPPSPATEAFF
>NA|TRBJ1-1|TRBV10-3|TRBD1
TGTGCCATGAAAAGTGGGACAGGCAACACTGAAGCTTTCTTT
CAMKSGTGNTEAFF
>NA|TRBJ2-5|TRBV5-6|NA
TGTGCCAGCAGCTTCAGGGTTGGGGAGACCCAGTACTTC
CASSFRVGETQYF
>NA|TRBJ2-1|TRBV7-8|NA
TGTGCCAGCAGTTCTACAAAAACCTACAATGAGCAGTTCTTC
CASSSTKTYNEQFF
>NA|TRBJ1-6|TRBV5-1|NA
TGCGCCAGCAGCCCCTGGACAGATTTGGACTATAATTCACCCCTCCACTTT
CASSPWTDLDYNSPLHF
>NA|TRBJ1-4|TRBV5-1|TRBD1
TGCGCCAGCAGCCCGATGACAGGGGGTAATGAAAAACTGTTTTTT
CASSPMTGGNEKLFF
>NA|TRBJ1-1|TRBV9|NA
TGTGCCAGCAGCGGACAGGAGAACACTGAAGCTTTCTTT
CASSGQENTEAFF
>NA|TRBJ2-7|TRBV6-6|NA
TGTGCCAGCAGTTACTCGAACACCCGGCGAGAGCAGTACTTC
CASSYSNTRREQYF
>NA|TRBJ2-3|TRBV2|NA
TGTGCCAGCAGTGGAGGCAGGGGAACAGATACGCAGTATTTT
CASSGGRGTDTQYF
>NA|TRBJ2-2|TRBV11-3|NA
TGTGCCAGCAGTCAAACCGGGACTTGGACGGGCGGGGAGCTGTTTTTT
CASSQTGTWTGGELFF
>few|TRBJ2-2|TRBV29-1|TRBD2
TGCAGCGTTGAGGCCTCAGCGGGGAGGAACACCGGGGAGCTGTTTTTT
CSVEASAGRNTGELFF
>NA|TRBJ2-2|TRBV6-5|TRBD1
TGTGCCAGCAGTTGGGACAGGAACACCGGGGAGCTGTTTTTT
CASSWDRNTGELFF
>NA|TRBJ2-1|TRBV4-1|NA
TGCGCCAGCAGCCTCCACCCGGGACCCCGCCCGCAGTTCTTC
CASSLHPGPRPQFF
>NA|TRBJ2-4|TRBV7-2|NA
TGTGCCAGCAGCTTAGGGTTGGGCATTCAGTACTTC
CASSLGLGIQYF
>NA|TRBJ2-7|TRBV9|TRBD1
TGTGCCAGCAGCGGTGGGTACAGGGGGTGGGACGAGCAGTACTTC
CASSGGYRGWDEQYF
>NA|TRBJ2-3|TRBV4-1|NA
TGCGCCAGCAGCCAAGACGGGGCAGGGTGGGATACGCAGTATTTT
CASSQDGAGWDTQYF
>once|TRBJ2-2|TRBV19|NA
TGTGCCAGTAGTAGTGCAGGGATTTTAGCCGGGGAGCTGTTTTTT
CASSSAGILAGELFF
>NA|TRBJ2-7|TRBV6-5|NA
TGTGCCAGCAGTTACTCTCAGGGGTTCTACGAGCAGTACTTC
CASSYSQGFYEQYF
>NA|TRBJ1-2|TRBV11-2|TRBD1
TGTGCCAGCAGCCCATCAGGGGGCTATGGCTACACCTTC
CASSPSGGYGYTF
>NA|TRBJ1-1|TRBV2|NA
TGTGCCAGCAGGGCAGGGGTCACTGAAGCTTTCTTT
CASRAGVTEAFF
>NA|TRBJ1-6|TRBV5-6|TRBD1
TGTGCCAGCAGCTACGGACAGGGTGGTAATTCACCCCTCCACTTT
CASSYGQGGNSPLHF
>NA|TRBJ1-3|TRBV6-1|NA
TGTGCCAGCAGAAGGGAGGGCTCTGGAAACACCATATATTTT
CASRREGSGNTIYF
>few|TRBJ1-3|TRBV21-1|NA
TGTGCCAGCAGCACTAAGGTCCCCCGACTAACCATATATTTT
CASSTKVPRLTIYF
>NA|TRBJ2-7|TRBV25-1|TRBD1
TGTGCCAGCAGCGCGTATAGGGACAGTACCTACGAGCAGTACTTC
CASSAYRDSTYEQYF
>NA|TRBJ1-4|TRBV4-1|NA
TGCGCCAGCAGCCTCGATCAGCGATACAATGAAAAACTGTTTTTT
CASSLDQRYNEKLFF
>NA|TRBJ1-3|TRBV10-3|NA
TGTGCCATCAGCGCTGGAAACACCATATATTTT
CAISAGNTIYF